This passage covers 29 T cell receptor beta chains from one sample sequenced in a study of neurological immune-mediated disorders. Via MiXCR, TCRdb re-called the 5' RACE reads, giving one row per CDR3 protein. The top ten hold over 20% of the sample, which has tens of thousands of distinct CDR3 sequences, 13% to 15% seen once. The sequenced material came from PBMCs. The receptors shown here come from a woman in her forties or fifties with HTLV-1-associated myelopathy (HAM/TSP).

V gene TRBV5-1 combines with J gene TRBJ2-2; the match to TRBD1 covers 7 bases. This CDR3 comprises 16 residues. V lost 1 base to trimming and J lost 3 bases; unmatched junction nucleotides: 6. The germline gives CDR1 SGHRS, CDR2 YFSETQ. The CDR3 reads CASSLYDRADTGELFF. The CDR3 bases are TGCGCCAGCAGCTTGTATGACAGGGCGGACACCGGGGAGCTGTTTTTT. Based on the CDR3 plus reference TRBV5-1 and TRBJ2-2, the full variable domain is KAGVTQTPRYLIKTRGQQVTLSCSPISGHRSVSWYQQTPGQGLQFLFEYFSETQRNKGNFPGRFSGRQFSNSRSEMNVSTLELGDSALYLCASSLYDRADTGELFFGEGSRLTVL.

This chain joins TRBV10-3 and TRBJ1-5; possible D gene TRBD1, 5 bases. Germline-derived CDR1 and CDR2 are ENHRY and SYGVKD. CDR3 length: 15 residues. V lost 2 bases to trimming and J lost 9 bases, with 17 bases between them. The CDR3 DNA reads TGTGCCATCAGTGAGGGGGGACGCAACCAGGGGCCCCAGCATTTT. This encodes CAISEGGRNQGPQHF.

This clonotype was observed at least ten times. V usage is TRBV24-1 and J usage is TRBJ2-3; D uncertain. The germline V and J ends were trimmed by 9 bases and 1 base, with 22 bases remaining between them. The CDR3 runs to 17 residues. CDR1 is KGHDR and CDR2 is SFDVKD in the germline V gene. The CDR3 nucleotides are TGTGCCACCCAAAGCGTGGGTTTACCACATCGCACAGATACGCAGTATTTT. It specifies CATQSVGLPHRTDTQYF.

The CDR3 DNA reads TGTGCCAGCAGCAAATGGAGCAGACTGAACACTGAAGCTTTCTTT. Translating gives CASSKWSRLNTEAFF. The chain couples TRBV21-1 to TRBJ1-1. TRBV21-1 is recorded as a pseudogene. CDR3 length: 15 residues.

Many counts were recorded for this clonotype. This chain uses TRBV15 with TRBJ2-7; possibly TRBD1 for D (6 bases). Looked up from germline, CDR1 is LNHNV and CDR2 is YYDKDF (reference sequence). This CDR3 contains 15 residues. Trimming stripped 3 bases from V and 2 bases from J, with 14 bases between. The CDR3 DNA reads as TGTGCCACCAGCAGTGAACAGGGTCCAGCCTACGAGCAGTACTTC. This encodes CATSSEQGPAYEQYF. Supplemented by reference TRBV15 and TRBJ2-7, the full variable domain reads DAMVIQNPRYQVTQFGKPVTLSCSQTLNHNVMYWYQQKSSQAPKLLFHYYDKDFNNEADTPDNFQSRRPNTSFCFLDIRSPGLGDTAMYLCATSSEQGPAYEQYFGPGTRLTVT.

The sample holds many counts of this clonotype. The chain couples TRBV28 to TRBJ2-6; 10 bases are shared with TRBD1. The CDR3 covers 16 residues. Trimming cost V 10 bases and J 3 bases; bases outside gene matches: 9. The germline gives CDR1 MDHEN, CDR2 SYDVKM. CDR3 protein: CATTKTGGFGANVLTF. The DNA of the CDR3 is TGTGCCACCACCAAGACAGGGGGCTTTGGGGCCAACGTCCTGACTTTC. Full variable domain (remainder filled in from reference TRBV28 and TRBJ2-6): DVKVTQSSRYLVKRTGEKVFLECVQDMDHENMFWYRQDPGLGLRLIYFSYDVKMKEKGDIPEGYSVSREKKERFSLILESASTNQTSMYLCATTKTGGFGANVLTFGAGSRLTVL.

This clonotype was seen ten or more times. This sequence joins TRBV4-1 and TRBJ1-2; TRBD1 matches at 7 bases. Germline lookup yields CDR1 MGHRA and CDR2 YSYEKL. The V and J ends lost 0 bases and 7 bases, in that order; junction bases with no gene match: 8. This CDR3 region has 15 residues. This chain's CDR3 is CASSQDGTARRGYTF. The CDR3 DNA follows: TGCGCCAGCAGCCAAGATGGGACAGCCCGGCGTGGCTACACCTTC.

This clonotype was recorded many times. The junction shows a germline mismatch at one end, possibly a read error. The V call is TRBV7-2, the J call TRBJ2-5, with D hard to call. This CDR3 contains 11 residues. The germline CDR1 and CDR2 sequences are SGHTA and FQGNSA. CDR3 DNA sequence: TGTGCCAGCAGATTAGGGGAGACCCAGTACTTC. Translation: CASRLGETQYF.

This clonotype is judged medium-sized. The rearrangement joins TRBV4-1 to TRBJ1-1; D not resolved. V lost 3 bases and J lost 2, with 13 bases in between. Germline CDR1 and CDR2: MGHRA and YSYEKL. CDR3 length: 15 residues. The CDR3 nucleotides are TGCGCCAGCAGCCAGGGGATGCCCGGAAACACTGAAGCTTTCTTT. Its translation: CASSQGMPGNTEAFF.

The table lists this clonotype with many counts. V is TRBV20-1 and J is TRBJ2-5; 7 bases match TRBD1. The CDR3 sequence is 12 residues long. Germline lookup yields CDR1 DFQATT and CDR2 SNEGSKA (reference sequence). V gave up 6 bases and J gave up 4 bases; unmatched junction bases: 5. CDR3 region: CSADRTGETQYF. The CDR3 DNA reads TGCAGTGCCGACCGGACAGGAGAGACCCAGTACTTC.

This clonotype was counted many times. CDR3 nucleotide sequence: TGTGCCAGCAGCTTAGTCCGGTGGGGCAGCTCCTACGAGCAGTACTTC. This sequence encodes CASSLVRWGSSYEQYF. The rearrangement uses TRBV7-8 and TRBJ2-7, with D possibly matching TRBD1 (5 bases). Germline values: CDR1 SGHVS, CDR2 FQNEAQ. CDR3 length equals 16 residues. Trimming took 1 base from V and 0 from J, leaving 13 bases between them.

This clonotype was observed at least ten times. The CDR3, as DNA: TGTGCCAGCAGGAGGGACTCTCTCTCCTACGAGCAGTACTTC. Its protein product is CASRRDSLSYEQYF. This chain connects TRBV2 to TRBJ2-7, with D perhaps TRBD2 (6 bases). The CDR3 sequence is 14 residues long. The ends were cut back, 6 bases at V and 0 bases at J, with 12 bases in the middle. The germline CDR1 and CDR2 sequences are SNHLY and FYNNEI.

This clonotype was seen many times. The chain has TRBV29-1 and TRBJ1-3; TRBD1 might be the D (5 bases). The CDR3 has 13 amino acids. The V gene lost 6 bases and the J gene lost 2 bases, with 11 bases spanning the gap. The germline CDR1 and CDR2 sequences are SQVTM and ANQGSEA. CDR3 DNA sequence: TGCAGCGTAGCCGGGGGTACTGGAAACACCATATATTTT. It translates to CSVAGGTGNTIYF.

This clonotype was observed many times. In nucleotides, the CDR3 is TGTGCCAGCAGCCGGGGGCAGGGGGGCAATCAGCCCCAGCATTTT. Translated, it gives CASSRGQGGNQPQHF. The chain is built from TRBV7-9 and TRBJ1-5; TRBD1 agrees at 7 bases. V shed 5 bases, J shed 2 bases, and the junction held 6 bases outside the gene matches. The CDR3 consists of 15 residues. Looked up from germline, CDR1 is SEHNR and CDR2 is FQNEAQ (reference sequence).

The chain uses TRBV19 and TRBJ2-1; D perhaps matches TRBD2 (5 bases). The length of the CDR3 is 15 residues. Trimming took 4 bases from V and 2 from J, leaving 12 bases between them. CDR1 and CDR2 from the germline V gene are LNHDA and SQIVND (reference sequence). This chain's CDR3 is CASSKDGEPYNEQFF. The CDR3, as DNA: TGTGCCAGTAGTAAGGACGGGGAACCCTACAATGAGCAGTTCTTC.

This clonotype was recorded many times. The chain uses TRBV12-3 or TRBV12-4 and TRBJ2-7, with TRBD2 matching 12 bases. The V and J ends lost 6 bases and 6 bases, in that order; junction bases with no gene match: 9. The CDR3 spans 15 residues. The CDR3 region has the DNA TGTGCCAGCAGCCCCTGGACTAGCGGGGCAAGCGAGCAGTACTTC. Translating gives CASSPWTSGASEQYF.

This clonotype was observed many times. This chain joins TRBV5-1 and TRBJ1-4; 7 nucleotides agree with TRBD1. Unmatched junction bases numbered 2, after V lost 2 bases and J lost 4 bases. The germline gives CDR1 SGHRS, CDR2 YFSETQ. This CDR3 has 14 residues. The CDR3 DNA reads as TGCGCCAGCAGCTTCGGACAGGATAATGAAAAACTGTTTTTT. Translated: CASSFGQDNEKLFF.

There are many counts of this clonotype. J is TRBJ1-3 and V is TRBV20-1; the match to TRBD1 covers 8 bases. The CDR3 sequence is 16 residues long. Germline assignment: CDR1 DFQATT and CDR2 SNEGSKA (reference sequence). V was pared by 5 bases and J by 3 bases, with 12 bases of the junction left unmatched. The CDR3 region has the DNA TGCAGTGCTGCGGACAGGGCGTCAAGGGGTGGAAACACCATATATTTT. It is translated as CSAADRASRGGNTIYF.

This clonotype was counted many times. This chain joins TRBV5-1 and TRBJ1-2; D gene unclear. V was trimmed by 0 bases and J by 2 bases, leaving 14 bases between them. Germline CDR1 SGHRS, CDR2 YFSETQ. CDR3 length: 16 amino acids. This CDR3 is CASSLDLGRQNYGYTF. The CDR3 nucleotides are TGCGCCAGCAGCTTGGATCTTGGCAGGCAGAACTATGGCTACACCTTC. The variable domain in full, completed from reference TRBV5-1 and TRBJ1-2, reads KAGVTQTPRYLIKTRGQQVTLSCSPISGHRSVSWYQQTPGQGLQFLFEYFSETQRNKGNFPGRFSGRQFSNSRSEMNVSTLELGDSALYLCASSLDLGRQNYGYTFGSGTRLTVV.

This clonotype was seen repeatedly, ten times or more. The chain combines TRBV7-2 with TRBJ2-6; TRBD1 agrees at 7 bases. V was pared by 5 bases and J by 2 bases, with 6 bases of the junction left unmatched. Germline-derived CDR1 and CDR2 are SGHTA and FQGNSA. CDR3 length: 16 residues. This CDR3 reads CASSAHRGAGANVLTF. The CDR3 coding sequence is TGTGCCAGCAGCGCCCACAGGGGTGCTGGGGCCAACGTCCTGACTTTC.

This clonotype occurred many times. The rearrangement links TRBV7-2 to TRBJ1-2; tentative D call: TRBD1 (5 bases). Per germline, CDR1 SGHTA and CDR2 FQGNSA. This CDR3 region has 14 residues. V was pared by 4 bases and J by 4 bases, with 13 bases between. The CDR3 loop reads CASSSLSGAYGYTF. For the CDR3, the DNA is TGTGCCAGCAGCTCCCTATCTGGGGCCTATGGCTACACCTTC.

The chain joins TRBV4-3 to TRBJ1-5; possible D gene TRBD1, 5 bases. There are 14 residues in the CDR3. Deletions cut 5 bases from V and 4 bases from J, with 12 bases between. Germline values: CDR1 LGHNA, CDR2 YSLEER. CDR3 region: CASSWDPSNQPQHF. In nucleotides, the CDR3 is TGCGCCAGCAGCTGGGACCCCAGTAATCAGCCCCAGCATTTT.

In its sample, this clonotype was seen many times. The J gene is TRBJ2-2, the V gene TRBV5-1; perhaps TRBD1 as D (5 bases). The CDR3 totals 14 residues. V gave up 0 bases and J gave up 3 bases, with 6 bases separating them. Germline loops: CDR1 SGHRS, CDR2 YFSETQ. CDR3 DNA sequence: TGCGCCAGCAGCTTGGAGGGGTACACCGGGGAGCTGTTTTTT. Translated: CASSLEGYTGELFF.

This clonotype was seen repeatedly, ten times or more. The J gene is TRBJ2-7, the V gene TRBV7-2, with D perhaps matching TRBD2 (5 bases). Per the germline V gene, CDR1 is SGHTA and CDR2 is FQGNSA. The CDR3 extends over 11 amino acids. V lost 6 bases and J lost 4, with 7 bases in between. CDR3 residues: CASREVYEQYF. The DNA for the CDR3 is TGTGCCAGCAGGGAGGTGTACGAGCAGTACTTC.

This clonotype was observed many times. The V and J genes are TRBV5-1 and TRBJ1-3, with 7 bases identical to TRBD1. V shed 0 bases and J 0 bases; nucleotides not matched to a gene: 9. The CDR3 is 18 amino acids. Germline values: CDR1 SGHRS, CDR2 YFSETQ. DNA of the CDR3: TGCGCCAGCAGCTTGGAGGCACAGGGGTTCGTCTCTGGAAACACCATATATTTT. Translation gives CASSLEAQGFVSGNTIYF.

The gene calls are TRBV6-5 and TRBJ1-2, with no clear D. V lost 6 bases to trimming and J lost 1 base, with 12 bases between them. The CDR3 is 14 residues long. In germline, CDR1 is MNHEY, CDR2 SVGAGI. DNA for the CDR3: TGTGCCAGCAGGAACAGCAAAAGTAACTATGGCTACACCTTC. This sequence encodes CASRNSKSNYGYTF.

This clonotype was seen repeatedly, ten times or more. J is TRBJ2-1 and V is TRBV3-1; 10 bases map to TRBD2. This CDR3 spans 17 amino acids. V gave up 2 bases and J gave up 3 bases; unmatched junction bases: 7. In germline, CDR1 is LGHDT, CDR2 YNNKEL (reference sequence). The CDR3 protein is CASSQRGSGGGYNEQFF. In DNA, the CDR3 is TGTGCCAGCAGCCAAAGAGGAAGCGGGGGGGGCTACAATGAGCAGTTCTTC.

As regards this clonotype: This sequence may be a read error, since a much larger clone differs from it by one base. J is TRBJ2-1 and V is TRBV5-6; 13 bases map to TRBD2. This CDR3 comprises 18 residues. The ends lost 0 bases at V and 0 bases at J; junction bases unmatched: 3. CDR1 and CDR2 from the germline V gene are SGHDT and YYEEEE. The CDR3 sequence: CASSLGLAGGISYNEQFF. The CDR3 nucleotides read TGTGCCAGCAGCTTGGGACTAGCGGGGGGTATCTCCTACAATGAGCAGTTCTTC.

This clonotype was counted many times. The chain carries TRBV7-2 and TRBJ1-5; D is unclear. Germline CDR1 is SGHTA and CDR2 is FQGNSA. The CDR3 length is 13 residues. Trimming cost V 5 bases and J 4 bases, with 9 bases left between them. CDR3 sequence reads: CASSQGTNQPQHF. CDR3 sequence (DNA): TGTGCCAGCAGCCAAGGTACAAATCAGCCCCAGCATTTT.